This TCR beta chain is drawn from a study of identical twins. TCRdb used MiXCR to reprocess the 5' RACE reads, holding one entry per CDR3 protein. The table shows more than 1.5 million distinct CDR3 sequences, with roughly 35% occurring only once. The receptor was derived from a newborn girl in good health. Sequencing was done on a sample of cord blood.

CDR3 in DNA: TGTGCCACCAGCAGTGTTCACAGGGTCCAAGAGACCCAGTACTTC. It specifies CATSSVHRVQETQYF. This chain uses TRBV15 with TRBJ2-5, with D tentatively TRBD1 (6 bases). Germline V CDR1 and CDR2: LNHNV, YYDKDF (reference sequence). CDR3 size: 15 residues. Trimming left V 3 bases short and J 1 base short, with 12 bases between.